This T cell receptor (beta chain) was documented in a study of blood T cells in healthy people across ages. The CDR3 totals 16 residues. The germline V gene has CDR1 SGHRS and CDR2 YFSETQ. V lost 0 bases, J lost 0 bases, and 2 bases stayed unmatched. PCR was performed a second time for about 7 to 11 cycles using a sample-barcoded 5' primer and a J-beta primer mix. TCRdb redid the calling of the 5' RACE reads with MiXCR, one entry per CDR3 protein. Of roughly 700,000 distinct CDR3 sequences in the sample, about 52% were seen once. Samples each yielded at least 5 micrograms of total RNA. General study findings and limits: Older individuals had lower TCR beta diversity per million T cells (the decline was roughly linear).

This clonotype has only a few counts. As yet, its antigen is unknown. The sequence derives from an older woman in good health. Sequencing was done on a sample of blood. The V call is TRBV5-1, the J call TRBJ1-4; 7 positions agree with TRBD1. Written as DNA, the CDR3 is TGCGCCAGCAGCTTGGGACAGGGTGCAACTAATGAAAAACTGTTTTTT. This translates into CASSLGQGATNEKLFF.